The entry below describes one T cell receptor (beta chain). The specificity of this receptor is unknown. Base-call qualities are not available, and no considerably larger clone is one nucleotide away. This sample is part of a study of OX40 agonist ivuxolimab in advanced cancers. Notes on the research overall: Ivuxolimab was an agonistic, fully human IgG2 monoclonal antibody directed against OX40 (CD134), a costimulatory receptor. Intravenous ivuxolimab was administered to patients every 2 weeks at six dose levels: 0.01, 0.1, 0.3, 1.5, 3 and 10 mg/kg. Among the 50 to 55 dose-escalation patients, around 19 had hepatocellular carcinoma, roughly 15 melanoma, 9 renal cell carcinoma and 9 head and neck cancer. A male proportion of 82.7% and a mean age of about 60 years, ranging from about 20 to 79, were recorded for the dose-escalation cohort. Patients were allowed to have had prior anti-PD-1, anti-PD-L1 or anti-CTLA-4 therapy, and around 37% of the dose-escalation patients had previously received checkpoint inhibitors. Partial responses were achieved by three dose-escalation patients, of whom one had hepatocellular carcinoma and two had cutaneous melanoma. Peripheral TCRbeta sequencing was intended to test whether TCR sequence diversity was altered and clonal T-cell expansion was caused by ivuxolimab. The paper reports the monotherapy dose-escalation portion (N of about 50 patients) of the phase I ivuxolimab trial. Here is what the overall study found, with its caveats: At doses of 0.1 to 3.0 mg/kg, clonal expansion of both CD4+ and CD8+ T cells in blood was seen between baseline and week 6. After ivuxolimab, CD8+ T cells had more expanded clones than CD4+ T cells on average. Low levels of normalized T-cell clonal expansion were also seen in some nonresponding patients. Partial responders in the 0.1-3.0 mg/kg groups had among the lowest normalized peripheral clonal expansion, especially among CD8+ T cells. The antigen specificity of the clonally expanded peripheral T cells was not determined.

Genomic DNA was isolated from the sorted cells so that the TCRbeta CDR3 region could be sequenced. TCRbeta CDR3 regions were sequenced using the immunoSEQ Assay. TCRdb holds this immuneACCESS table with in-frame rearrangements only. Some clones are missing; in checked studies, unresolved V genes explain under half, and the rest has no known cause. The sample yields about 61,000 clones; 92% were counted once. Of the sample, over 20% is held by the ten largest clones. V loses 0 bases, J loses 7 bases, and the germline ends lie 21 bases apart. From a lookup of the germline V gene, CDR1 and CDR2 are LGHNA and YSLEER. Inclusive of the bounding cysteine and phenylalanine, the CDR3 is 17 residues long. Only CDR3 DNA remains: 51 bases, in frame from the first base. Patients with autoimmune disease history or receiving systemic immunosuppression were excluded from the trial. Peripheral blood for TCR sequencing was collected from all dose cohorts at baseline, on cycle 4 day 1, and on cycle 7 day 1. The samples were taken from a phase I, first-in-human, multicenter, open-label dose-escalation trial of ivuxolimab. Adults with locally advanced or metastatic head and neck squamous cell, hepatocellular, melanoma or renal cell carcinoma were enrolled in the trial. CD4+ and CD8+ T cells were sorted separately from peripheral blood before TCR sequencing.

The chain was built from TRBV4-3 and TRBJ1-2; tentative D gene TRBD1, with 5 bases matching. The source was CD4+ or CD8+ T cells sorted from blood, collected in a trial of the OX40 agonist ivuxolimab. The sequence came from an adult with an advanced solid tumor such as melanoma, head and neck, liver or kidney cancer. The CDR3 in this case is CASSQDFHGGTGFGYTF. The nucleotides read TGCGCCAGCAGCCAAGATTTTCACGGGGGAACGGGGTTTGGCTACACCTTC.